The sequence of this TCR beta chain was determined in a study of human T cells and chemical hapten exposure. Across the study: The use of 2% DPC on approximately 2 cm by approximately 2 cm of upper inner arm skin constituted sensitization. Study-wide findings and caveats: Expanded TCRs created a significantly greater count of big CDR3 similarity clusters than controls did.

Time point described: patch test 3, about 24 weeks after DPC sensitization. Treatment here: therapeutic diphenylcyclopropenone sensitization with weekly scalp DPC. Each patch test followed a blood draw. Alopecia patients deemed DPC-suitable, aged 18 to 70, excluding pregnancy. TCRdb used MiXCR to reprocess the RACE reads, holding one entry per CDR3 protein. The sample has over 55,000 distinct CDR3 sequences, around 10% seen once; the top ten hold roughly 1.5%. In germline, CDR1 is MNHEY, CDR2 SMNVEV (reference sequence). The CDR3 is 9 amino acids. This clonotype was counted a few times. Its antigen remains unidentified.

The TCR sequence derives from a woman aged 50 to 60 with alopecia areata. Some clones in this sample may be carry-over from other donors' samples. This chain joins TRBV27 and TRBJ2-3; no clear D gene. Sample: whole blood, taken in connection with sensitization to the hapten diphenylcyclopropenone (DPC). DNA of the CDR3: TGTGCTCGCAGGGATACGCAGTATTTT. Translated: CARRDTQYF.